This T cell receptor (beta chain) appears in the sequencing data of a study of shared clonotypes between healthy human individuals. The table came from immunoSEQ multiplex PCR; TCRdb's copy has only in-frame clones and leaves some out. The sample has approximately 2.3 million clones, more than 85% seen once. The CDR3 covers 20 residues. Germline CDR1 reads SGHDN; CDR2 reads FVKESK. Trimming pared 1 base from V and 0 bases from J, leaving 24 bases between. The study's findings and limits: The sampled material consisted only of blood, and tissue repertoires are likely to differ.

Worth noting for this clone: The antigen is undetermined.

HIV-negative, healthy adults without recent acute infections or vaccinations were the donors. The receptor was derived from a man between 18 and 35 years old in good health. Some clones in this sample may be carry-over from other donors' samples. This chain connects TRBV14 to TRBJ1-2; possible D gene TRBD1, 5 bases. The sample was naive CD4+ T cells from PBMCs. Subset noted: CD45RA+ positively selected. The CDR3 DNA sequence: TGTGCCAGCAGCCAAGGTCGTCCGGGAGGGGTTCAAGGGACTAACTATGGCTACACCTTC. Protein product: CASSQGRPGGVQGTNYGYTF.